This TCR beta chain is drawn from a study of T cells after yellow fever vaccination (dated by TCRdb to between 2019 and 2020). Turning to the overall study: The SMART-Seq v4 Ultra Low Input RNA kit was used to prepare libraries from fractions with low cell numbers. Blood was drawn at multiple timepoints before and after primary and secondary immunization, with bulk PBMC replicates and cell subsets isolated. Two healthy male donors made up the cohort, one aged 18 to 29 years and the other aged 30 to 40 years. To follow T-cell clones before and after primary and booster YFV17D yellow fever vaccination, bulk TCR alpha and beta repertoires were sequenced over time.

Compared with germline, V lacks 6 bases and J lacks 2 bases; bases without a gene match: 7. CDR1 and CDR2, per the germline V gene, are MNHNS and SASEGT. The CDR3 starts with the cysteine, ends with the phenylalanine, and has 15 residues. Here the CDR3 DNA is all that survives: 45 bases in frame from base 1. This clonotype has just a few counts. What this receptor recognizes is not known. Base qualities are not provided; no much larger clone lies one nucleotide away. TCR cDNA was synthesized by 5'RACE template switching, which introduced a universal primer site and unique molecular identifiers. Priming of cDNA synthesis was performed from both the TCR alpha and TCR beta constant segments. Two PCR steps were used to amplify libraries, with sample barcodes and sequencing adapters being added in the second step. Sequencing of libraries was done on Illumina HiSeq 2500 (2x100 bp) or NovaSeq (2x150 bp). On the study's bioinformatics: MIGEC handled demultiplexing of reads and collapsing into UMI consensus sequences, while MiXCR performed V(D)J alignment. Vaccine-responding clonotypes were defined with edgeR using replicate PBMC samples, requiring FDR below 0.01 and a log2 fold change above 5 up to day 15. Each bulk clonotype received a CD4 or CD8 identity based on whether the sequenced CD4 or CD8 repertoire contained that clonotype at higher abundance. TCRdb reworked the public reads: Q25 trimming with fastp, MiXCR clone assembly, productive beta chains retained. Every distinct CDR3 protein forms one entry, paired with its most common genes and DNA. For this entry, the V and J calls and clone size follow TCRdb and not the study's own pipeline. Counted in this sample were 110,000 to 150,000 distinct CDR3 sequences; 5% to 7.5% of them appeared once. Approximately 0.59% of the sample lies in the top ten.

Read against the paper, the sample's treatment or condition label means: live attenuated yellow fever vaccine strain. PBMCs were isolated from peripheral blood using a standard Ficoll-Paque protocol. Dynabeads CD4 and CD8 positive selection kits were used to isolate the CD4 and CD8 T-cell fractions. TriZol was used to extract RNA from bulk PBMCs, from CD4 and CD8 fractions, and from dextramer-positive and dextramer-negative fractions. Findings and caveats that apply to the study as a whole: Most clones expanded after primary vaccination (almost 97% of CD4 and around 89% of CD8) were re-detected after the booster, suggesting that broad memory maintenance occurred. A small share of clonotypes occurred in both CD4 and CD8 compartments, likely arising from convergent recombination. Only two donors were included in the study, so the extent to which the findings can be generalized is limited. The secondary T-cell response was found to be weaker but faster than the primary response, with a peak reached on day 5 rather than on day 15. Because abundant contaminating clonotypes from the bulk population could be contained in FACS-sorted repertoires, computational filtering was required.

The V and J genes are TRBV6-1 and TRBJ2-7, with 10 bases aligning to TRBD1. This sequence was found in a man aged 25 to 40 who received the YFV17D yellow fever vaccine. This specimen was CD4+ T cells sorted from PBMCs, taken 10 days after the yellow fever booster vaccination. The CDR3 reads as follows: CASRFRDRGPYEQYF. The DNA sequence is given as TGTGCCAGCAGGTTCCGGGACAGGGGTCCCTACGAGCAGTACTTC.